The T cell receptor beta chain under discussion was sequenced for a study of PD-1 blockade in classical Hodgkin lymphoma. Details on this clone: The antigen is unknown.

Relapse after autologous stem cell transplantation occurred in every patient, and brentuximab vedotin exposure varied. Repertoires were generated with immunoSEQ multiplex PCR, while TCRdb's copy carries only in-frame clones and drops some. The sample includes about 150,000 clones, approximately 72% of them seen just once. The CDR3 has 15 residues. V gave up 2 bases and J gave up 4 bases; unmatched junction bases: 8. Germline CDR1 and CDR2: SGHTA and FQGTGA. Findings of the study overall: Why repertoires differed is undefined; disease activity or prior therapy possibly contributed.

The V gene is TRBV7-3, the J gene TRBJ2-7; 7 bases line up with TRBD1. The specimen was peripheral blood mononuclear cells (PBMCs), collected before the second cycle of nivolumab. This TCR was sampled from a human donor with classical Hodgkin lymphoma. In DNA, the CDR3 is TGTGCCAGCAGCTTACACCCGGGACAGATGTACGAGCAGTACTTC. Translated, it gives CASSLHPGQMYEQYF.